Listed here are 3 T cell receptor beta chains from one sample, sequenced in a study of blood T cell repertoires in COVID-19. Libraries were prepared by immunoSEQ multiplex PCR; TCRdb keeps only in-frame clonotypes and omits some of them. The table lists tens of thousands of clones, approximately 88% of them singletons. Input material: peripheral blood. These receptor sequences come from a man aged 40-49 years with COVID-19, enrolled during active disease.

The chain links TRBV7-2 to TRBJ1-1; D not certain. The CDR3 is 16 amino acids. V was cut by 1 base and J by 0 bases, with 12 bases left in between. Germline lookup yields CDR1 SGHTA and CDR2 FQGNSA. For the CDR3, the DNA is TGTGCCAGCAGCTTAGTTCAGGTGGGTCTGAACACTGAAGCTTTCTTT. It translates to CASSLVQVGLNTEAFF.

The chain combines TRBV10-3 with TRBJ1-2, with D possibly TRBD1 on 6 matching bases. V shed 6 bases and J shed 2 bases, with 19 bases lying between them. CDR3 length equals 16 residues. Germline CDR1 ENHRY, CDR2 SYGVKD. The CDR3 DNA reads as TGTGCCATCAGCGAAGGGTCCCGCAGGGGAAACTATGGCTACACCTTC. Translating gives CAISEGSRRGNYGYTF.

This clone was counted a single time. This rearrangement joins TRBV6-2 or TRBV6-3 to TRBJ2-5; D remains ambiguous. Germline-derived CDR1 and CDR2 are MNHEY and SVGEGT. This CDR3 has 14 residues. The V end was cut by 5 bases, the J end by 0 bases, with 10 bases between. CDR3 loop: CASSLRQDQETQYF. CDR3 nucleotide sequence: TGTGCCAGCAGTCTGCGTCAGGACCAAGAGACCCAGTACTTC.